A selection of T cell receptor beta chains follows, all from one sample in a study of kidney transplant recipient with SARS-CoV-2 infection. MiXCR, applied by TCRdb to the reads, yields one record per CDR3 protein. The repertoire has under 300,000 distinct CDR3 sequences, less than 35% of them found once; the top ten carry nearly 7.5%. This specimen was a blood sample, taken at baseline and on day 111 from a kidney transplant recipient. The receptors derive from a male patient aged 25-45 years who had COVID-19 and was a kidney transplant recipient. Some T cells may trace back to the graft donor. The CDR3 runs from the conserved cysteine through the conserved F or W. A D gene is named only where the DNA matches it firmly. Clone sizes are given selectively: once, few, many, or a class where the clone is expanded.

d_gene	v_gene	abundance	j_gene	CDR3nt	CDR3aa
TRBD1	TRBV11-2	many	TRBJ2-5	TGTGCCAGCAGCTCGCGAACAGGGGGCTGGGGTCAAGAGACCCAGTACTTC	CASSSRTGGWGQETQYF
-	TRBV11-3	many	TRBJ1-1	TGTGCCAGCAGCTTAGACAGGGGTCTTGAAGCTTTCTTT	CASSLDRGLEAFF
-	TRBV7-2	many	TRBJ1-2	TGTGCCAGCAGCAGTTTACTCAGAGACGGAAAGACCTATGGCTACACCTTC	CASSSLLRDGKTYGYTF
-	TRBV6-5	few	TRBJ2-7	TGTGCCAGCAGAGAAAGGTACGAGCAGTACTTC	CASRERYEQYF
-	TRBV28	many	TRBJ1-2	TGTGCCAGCAGTTTGTTGGCGGCGGGGGGAAGAGTACGTGGCTACACCTTC	CASSLLAAGGRVRGYTF
-	TRBV21-1	many	TRBJ2-7	TGTGCCAGCAGCATTTATGGACAGGGACGCGAGCAGTACTTC	CASSIYGQGREQYF
-	TRBV7-2	many	TRBJ1-3	TGTGCCAGCAGCCAGCGCGGACGGACCTCTGGAAACACCATATATTTT	CASSQRGRTSGNTIYF
TRBD1	TRBV28	many	TRBJ1-2	TGTGCCAGCAGTCGAACCGGACAGGGTAGCTACACCTTC	CASSRTGQGSYTF
-	TRBV6-1	many	TRBJ2-3	TGTGCCAGCACCGGGATCACAGATACGCAGTATTTT	CASTGITDTQYF
TRBD1	TRBV4-1	many	TRBJ1-5	TGCGCCAGCAGCCAAGATGCCCCGACAGGGGACAATCAGCCCCAGCATTTT	CASSQDAPTGDNQPQHF
-	TRBV5-1	many	TRBJ1-4	TGCGCCAGCAGCTTGGCTCTATGGGGAACTAATGAAAAACTGTTTTTT	CASSLALWGTNEKLFF
-	TRBV6-5	many	TRBJ1-2	TGTGCCAGCAGTATGGTCTTGGAATGTAGAAAGACCTATGGCTACACCTTC	CASSMVLECRKTYGYTF
TRBD2	TRBV23-1	many	TRBJ2-1	TGCGCCAGCACCGCGTTAGGAGCGGGAGGGAACAATGAGCAGTTCTTC	CASTALGAGGNNEQFF
TRBD2	TRBV12-3/TRBV12-4	many	TRBJ2-5	TGTGCCAGCAGTCGGACTAGGGTTGAGACCCAGTACTTC	CASSRTRVETQYF
-	TRBV30	many	TRBJ2-5	TGTGCCTGGCAACGGAATGGGGAGACCCAGTACTTC	CAWQRNGETQYF
-	TRBV7-6	-	TRBJ2-3	TGTGCCAGCAGCTTAGATTTCCCCGGGGATACGCAGTATTTT	CASSLDFPGDTQYF
-	TRBV6-2/TRBV6-3	many	TRBJ2-7	TGTGCCAGCAGTTATGGCGGTAGGTACTACGAGCAGTACTTC	CASSYGGRYYEQYF
TRBD2	TRBV4-2	-	TRBJ2-5	TGTGCCAGCAGCCTAGCGGGAGGAGGCCCAGAGACCCAGTACTTC	CASSLAGGGPETQYF
-	TRBV24-1	many	TRBJ1-2	TGTGCCACCAGTGATTTGGACAACTATGGCTACACCTTC	CATSDLDNYGYTF
-	TRBV21-1	many	TRBJ2-5	TGTGCCAGCAGTATGCGTAGCTACACTTTCTCTGAGACCCAGTACTTC	CASSMRSYTFSETQYF
-	TRBV20-1	many	TRBJ1-1	TGCAGTGCTAGAGATCGCAGGGTGAACACTGAAGCTTTCTTT	CSARDRRVNTEAFF
-	TRBV7-2	many	TRBJ1-2	TGTGCCAGCAGCGTCCCTACCAGAGACGGAAAGACCTATGGCTACACCTTC	CASSVPTRDGKTYGYTF
-	TRBV19	-	TRBJ1-5	TGTGCCAGTAGGGGGGTGGATACTAATCAGCCCCAGCATTTT	CASRGVDTNQPQHF
TRBD2	TRBV20-1	many	TRBJ2-7	TGCAGTGCTGGTCAAGCGGGAATTCACGAGCAGTACTTC	CSAGQAGIHEQYF
TRBD1	TRBV24-1	many	TRBJ2-5	TGTGCCACCAGGCCGACAGGGGCGGGAGAGACCCAGTACTTC	CATRPTGAGETQYF
-	TRBV9	-	TRBJ2-7	TGTGCCAGCAGCAATGACCTCTCCTACGAGCAGTACTTC	CASSNDLSYEQYF
-	TRBV18	many	TRBJ1-6	TGTGCCAGCTCTCCTTCAGGGGAAGGTAATTCACCCCTCCACTTT	CASSPSGEGNSPLHF
-	TRBV19	many	TRBJ1-2	TGTGCCAGTAGTCATCGACTGACAAATCGAAAGACCTATGGCTACACCTTC	CASSHRLTNRKTYGYTF
TRBD2	TRBV30	many	TRBJ2-7	TGTGCCTGGGGTCGGGGGGGAAGCTCCTACGAGCAGTACTTC	CAWGRGGSSYEQYF
-	TRBV7-2	-	TRBJ2-3	TGTGCCAGCAGCTTAGGCGGACCTCTCGGAACGCAGTATTTT	CASSLGGPLGTQYF
TRBD1	TRBV9	many	TRBJ2-7	TGTGCCAGCAGCGGACCGGGACAGGGTCGTTACGAGCAGTACTTC	CASSGPGQGRYEQYF
-	TRBV16	many	TRBJ1-2	TGTGCCAGCAGCCTTAAGGGGGTCGTTAGAAAGACCTATGGCTACACCTTC	CASSLKGVVRKTYGYTF
-	TRBV2	many	TRBJ1-3	TGTGCCTGGCCCAGCTCTGGAAACACCATATATTTT	CAWPSSGNTIYF
TRBD2	TRBV29-1	-	TRBJ2-5	TGCAACGTTGAAGGTAGTGTTAGCGGGGGCCAAGAGACCCAGTACTTC	CNVEGSVSGGQETQYF
TRBD2	TRBV7-3	many	TRBJ2-3	TGTGCCAGCAGTTCGTTAGGGCGGGAGGAAGCAGATACGCAGTATTTT	CASSSLGREEADTQYF
-	TRBV7-2	few	TRBJ2-1	TGTGCCAGCAGTGAGGGGGGGGCGAATGAGCAGTTCTTC	CASSEGGANEQFF
-	TRBV8-2	-	TRBJ2-6	TGTGGCATGGTAGGTAGGGTAACACAAAGTCGGGCCAACGTCCTGACTTTC	CGMVGRVTQSRANVLTF
-	TRBV11-2	many	TRBJ2-7	TGTGCCAGCAGCTTAATCCATGGTTCGCGCTACGAGCAGTACTTC	CASSLIHGSRYEQYF
-	TRBV30	many	TRBJ2-5	TGTGCCTTATTACGCTCTTGGGGGACCCAGTACTTC	CALLRSWGTQYF
TRBD1	TRBV7-9	many	TRBJ2-7	TGTGCCAGCAGCCCATCAGGGGGCTTGAACGAGCAGTACTTC	CASSPSGGLNEQYF
-	TRBV5-6	-	TRBJ1-2	TGTGCCAGCGACGCGATCAATAGTCGAAAGACCTATGGCTACACCTTC	CASDAINSRKTYGYTF
-	TRBV7-3	-	TRBJ2-1	TGTGCCAGCAGCTTTATGAGAGGGGATGAGCAGTTCTTC	CASSFMRGDEQFF
-	TRBV9	-	TRBJ2-3	TGTGCCAGCAGCGCGTCGGGGGGCCATGGCACAGATACGCAGTATTTT	CASSASGGHGTDTQYF
-	TRBV4-1	many	TRBJ2-5	TGCGCCAGCAGCCAAGATCGGGTCAGGGCGAGGGAGACCCAGTACTTC	CASSQDRVRARETQYF
-	TRBV15	many	TRBJ2-2	TGTGCCACCAGCAGAGATAAGGGGCTGAACACCGGGGAGCTGTTTTTT	CATSRDKGLNTGELFF
TRBD2	TRBV28	many	TRBJ2-2	TGTGCCAGCAGTGCCGGGAGGGCCCTCACCGGGGAGCTGTTTTTT	CASSAGRALTGELFF
TRBD1	TRBV18	many	TRBJ2-2	TGTGCCAGCTCACTTAAACAGGGGACCGGGGAGCTGTTTTTT	CASSLKQGTGELFF
-	TRBV6-5	many	TRBJ1-5	TGTGCCAGCAGTTCCTCCCAAGGGGGGGCAAGCAATCAGCCCCAGCATTTT	CASSSSQGGASNQPQHF
-	TRBV11-1	many	TRBJ2-1	TGTGCCAGCAGCTTAGGTCATGAGGGGCAGTTCTTC	CASSLGHEGQFF
-	TRBV9	many	TRBJ1-2	TGTGCCAGCAGCGTAGCAGATAGTTCGTTTTATGGCTACACCTTC	CASSVADSSFYGYTF
-	TRBV14	many	TRBJ1-2	TGTGCCAGCAGCCATCGGACGGTTTATGGCTACACCTTC	CASSHRTVYGYTF
-	TRBV5-5	many	TRBJ1-2	TGTGCCAGCGGTGACTATGTCTCGCGAAAGACCTATGGCTACACCTTC	CASGDYVSRKTYGYTF
-	TRBV6-2/TRBV6-3	many	TRBJ1-3	TGTGCCAGCAGTTATCCTCCTGGAAACACCATATATTTT	CASSYPPGNTIYF